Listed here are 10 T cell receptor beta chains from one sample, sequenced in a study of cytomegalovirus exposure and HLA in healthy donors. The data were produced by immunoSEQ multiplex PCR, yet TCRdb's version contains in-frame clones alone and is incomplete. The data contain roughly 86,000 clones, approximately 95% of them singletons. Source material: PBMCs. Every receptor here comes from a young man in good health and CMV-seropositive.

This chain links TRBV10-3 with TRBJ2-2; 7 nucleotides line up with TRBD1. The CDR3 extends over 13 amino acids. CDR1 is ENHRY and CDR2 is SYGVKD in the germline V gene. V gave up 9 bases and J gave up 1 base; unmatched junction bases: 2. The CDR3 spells CAIGQENTGELFF. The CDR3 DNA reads TGTGCCATTGGACAGGAGAACACCGGGGAGCTGTTTTTT.

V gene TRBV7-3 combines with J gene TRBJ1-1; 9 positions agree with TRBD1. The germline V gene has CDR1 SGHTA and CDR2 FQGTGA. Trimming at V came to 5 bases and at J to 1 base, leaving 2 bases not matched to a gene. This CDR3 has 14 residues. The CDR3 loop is CASSTTGGNTEAFF. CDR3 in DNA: TGTGCCAGCAGCACGACAGGGGGGAACACTGAAGCTTTCTTT.

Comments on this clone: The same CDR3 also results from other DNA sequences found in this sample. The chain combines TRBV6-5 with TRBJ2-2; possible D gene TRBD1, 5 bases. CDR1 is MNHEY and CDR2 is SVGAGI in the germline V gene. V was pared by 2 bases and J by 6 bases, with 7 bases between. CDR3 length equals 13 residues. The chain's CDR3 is CASSYGASGELFF. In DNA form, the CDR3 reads TGTGCCAGCAGTTACGGGGCCTCCGGGGAGCTGTTTTTT.

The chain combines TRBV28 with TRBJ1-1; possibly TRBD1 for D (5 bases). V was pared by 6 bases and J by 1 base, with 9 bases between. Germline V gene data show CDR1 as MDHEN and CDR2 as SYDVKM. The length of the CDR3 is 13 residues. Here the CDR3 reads CASSKQANTEAFF. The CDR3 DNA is TGTGCCAGCAGCAAACAGGCGAACACTGAAGCTTTCTTT. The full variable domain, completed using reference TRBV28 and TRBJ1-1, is DVKVTQSSRYLVKRTGEKVFLECVQDMDHENMFWYRQDPGLGLRLIYFSYDVKMKEKGDIPEGYSVSREKKERFSLILESASTNQTSMYLCASSKQANTEAFFGQGTRLTVV.

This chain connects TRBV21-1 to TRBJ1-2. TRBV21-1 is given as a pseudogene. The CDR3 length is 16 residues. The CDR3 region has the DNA TGTGCCAGCACCATCTACCCGGGGACTCCTTGCTATGGCTACACCTTC. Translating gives CASTIYPGTPCYGYTF.

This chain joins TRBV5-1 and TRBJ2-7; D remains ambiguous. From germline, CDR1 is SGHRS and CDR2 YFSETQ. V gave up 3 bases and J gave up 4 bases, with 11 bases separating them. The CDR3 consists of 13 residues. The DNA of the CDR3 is TGCGCCAGCAGCTCGAGAACTAATTACGAGCAGTACTTC. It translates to CASSSRTNYEQYF. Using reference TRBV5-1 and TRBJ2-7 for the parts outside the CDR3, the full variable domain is KAGVTQTPRYLIKTRGQQVTLSCSPISGHRSVSWYQQTPGQGLQFLFEYFSETQRNKGNFPGRFSGRQFSNSRSEMNVSTLELGDSALYLCASSSRTNYEQYFGPGTRLTVT.

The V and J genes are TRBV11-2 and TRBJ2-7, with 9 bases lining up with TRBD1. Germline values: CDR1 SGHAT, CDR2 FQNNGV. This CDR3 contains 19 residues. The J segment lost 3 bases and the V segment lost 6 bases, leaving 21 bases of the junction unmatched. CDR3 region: CASRHYGTLNGTGNYEQYF. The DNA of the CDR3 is TGTGCCAGCAGACACTATGGGACCTTGAACGGGACAGGGAACTACGAGCAGTACTTC.

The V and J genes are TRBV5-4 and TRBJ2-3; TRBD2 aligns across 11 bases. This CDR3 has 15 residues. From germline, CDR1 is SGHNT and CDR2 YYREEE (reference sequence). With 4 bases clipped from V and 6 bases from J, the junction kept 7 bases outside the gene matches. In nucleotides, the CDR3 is TGTGCCAGCAGCGATACTAGCGGGAGATACGATACGCAGTATTTT. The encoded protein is CASSDTSGRYDTQYF.

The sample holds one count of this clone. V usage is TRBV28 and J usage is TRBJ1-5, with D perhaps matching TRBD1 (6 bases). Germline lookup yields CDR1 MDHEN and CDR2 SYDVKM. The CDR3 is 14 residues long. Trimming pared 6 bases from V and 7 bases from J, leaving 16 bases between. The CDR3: CASRAAGAVQPQHF. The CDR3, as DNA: TGTGCCAGCAGAGCCGCGGGGGCGGTCCAGCCCCAGCATTTT.

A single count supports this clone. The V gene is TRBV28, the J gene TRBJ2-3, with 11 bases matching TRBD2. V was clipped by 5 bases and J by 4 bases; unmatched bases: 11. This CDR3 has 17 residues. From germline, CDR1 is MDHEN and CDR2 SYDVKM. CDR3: CASSGLAGGNVADTQYF. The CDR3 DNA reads TGTGCCAGCAGTGGGTTAGCGGGAGGGAATGTCGCAGATACGCAGTATTTT.